This TCR beta chain emerged from a study of technical replicates of blood from a handful of donors. Method: immunoSEQ multiplex PCR; TCRdb's copy keeps in-frame clones and lacks some. The sample consists of tens of thousands of clones, around 94% of them appearing once. Germline V lookup: CDR1 SGDLS, CDR2 YYNGEE. The length of the CDR3 is 16 residues. The V segment lost 4 bases and the J segment 5 bases; nucleotides outside the gene matches: 8. Sequenced material: T cells isolated from PBMCs. The source of this sequence is a human donor in good health. The rearrangement links TRBV9 to TRBJ2-3; 12 positions agree with TRBD1. The CDR3 is CASSLSGTGGLDTQYF. The CDR3 DNA reads TGTGCCAGCAGCCTGAGTGGGACAGGGGGCTTAGATACGCAGTATTTT.